These 30 T cell receptor beta chains originate from one sample sequenced in a study of control samples from healthy donors and cancer patients. TCRdb keeps only in-frame clones here, not all; method: immunoSEQ multiplex PCR. The table includes roughly 92,000 clones, more than 85% detected once. Sequenced: blood. Receptors originate from a woman between 50 and 59 years old in good health.

This clone was counted between two and nine times. This chain connects TRBV5-4 to TRBJ1-6, with TRBD1 identical over 9 bases. The ends lost 2 bases at V and 7 bases at J; junction bases unmatched: 4. The germline V gene encodes CDR1 SGHNT and CDR2 YYREEE (reference sequence). The CDR3 consists of 15 residues. The CDR3 DNA sequence: TGTGCCAGCAGCTTCGGGGACAGGGTAAATTCACCCCTCCACTTT. This sequence encodes CASSFGDRVNSPLHF. The entire variable domain, with the rest obtained from reference TRBV5-4 and TRBJ1-6, is as follows: ETGVTQSPTHLIKTRGQQVTLRCSSQSGHNTVSWYQQALGQGPQFIFQYYREEENGRGNFPPRFSGLQFPNYSSELNVNALELDDSALYLCASSFGDRVNSPLHFGNGTRLTVT.

The chain joins TRBV4-3 to TRBJ2-1; D perhaps matches TRBD2 (5 bases). The CDR3 is made up of 15 amino acids. Trimming shortened V by 1 base and J by 2 bases, and 9 bases separated the two germline ends. Germline loops: CDR1 LGHNA, CDR2 YSLEER. The chain's CDR3 is CASSQGSAAYNEQFF. CDR3 nucleotides: TGCGCCAGCAGCCAAGGGTCAGCGGCCTACAATGAGCAGTTCTTC.

The J gene is TRBJ1-1, the V gene TRBV4-1, with D unresolved. CDR3 size: 13 residues. Germline lookup yields CDR1 MGHRA and CDR2 YSYEKL. V lost 4 bases and J 5 bases, leaving 11 bases between the germline ends. CDR3 in amino acids: CASSPSGQTEAFF. The CDR3 coding sequence is TGCGCCAGCAGCCCCTCCGGCCAGACTGAAGCTTTCTTT.

The chain couples TRBV12-3 or TRBV12-4 to TRBJ2-3, with a tentative D call TRBD1 (6 bases). V lost 6 bases to trimming and J lost 5 bases, with 9 bases between them. The CDR3 is made up of 12 amino acids. The CDR3 DNA sequence: TGTGCCAGCAGCCCGGACAGAGATACGCAGTATTTT. Translating gives CASSPDRDTQYF.

This clone was detected a few times. This sequence joins TRBV19 and TRBJ2-1; a weak D match, TRBD2 (6 bases). Germline V CDR1 and CDR2: LNHDA, SQIVND (reference sequence). The CDR3 has 17 residues. Trimming pared 5 bases from V and 0 bases from J, leaving 17 bases between. The CDR3 DNA reads TGTGCCAGTAGTTTGTTATTCGGGGGAAGCTCCTACAATGAGCAGTTCTTC. Its translation: CASSLLFGGSSYNEQFF.

This clone has a single count. Here the CDR3 DNA reads TGTGCCAGCAGCTTAGGTCGGAATCCCCTCCACTTT. It translates to CASSLGRNPLHF. The V and J genes are TRBV7-2 and TRBJ1-6; D not certain. The CDR3 spans 12 residues. The germline CDR1 and CDR2 sequences are SGHTA and FQGNSA. The germline V and J ends were trimmed by 1 base and 13 bases, with 8 bases remaining between them. The complete variable domain, with remaining parts taken from reference TRBV7-2 and TRBJ1-6, reads GAGVSQSPSNKVTEKGKDVELRCDPISGHTALYWYRQSLGQGLEFLIYFQGNSAPDKSGLPSDRFSAERTGGSVSTLTIQRTQQEDSAVYLCASSLGRNPLHFGNGTRLTVT.

This chain joins TRBV28 and TRBJ2-6; no clear D. The CDR3 spans 15 residues. CDR1 and CDR2 from the germline V gene are MDHEN and SYDVKM. V lost 5 bases, J lost 0 bases, and 8 bases lay in between. DNA of the CDR3: TGTGCCAGCAGTAAACAACACTCTGGGGCCAACGTCCTGACTTTC. It translates to CASSKQHSGANVLTF.

The gene calls are TRBV6-2 or TRBV6-3 and TRBJ2-5; 14 bases line up with TRBD2. Germline V gives CDR1 MNHEY, CDR2 SVGEGT. With V trimmed by 2 bases and J by 1 base, 3 bases remained unmatched. This CDR3 comprises 17 residues. CDR3 amino acids: CASSYGLAGGPQETQYF. CDR3 DNA: TGTGCCAGCAGTTACGGACTAGCGGGGGGTCCCCAAGAGACCCAGTACTTC.

The chain is built from TRBV7-2 and TRBJ2-1, with unresolved D. The V gene's germline CDR1 is SGHTA and CDR2 FQGNSA. V was clipped by 5 bases and J by 0 bases, with 11 bases between them. The CDR3 covers 15 residues. DNA for the CDR3: TGTGCCAGCAGCCCAACATCAGGCTCCTACAATGAGCAGTTCTTC. Encoded protein: CASSPTSGSYNEQFF.

The rearrangement links TRBV7-2 to TRBJ1-5, with TRBD1 matching over 7 bases. V lost 0 bases and J lost 6; bases outside the gene matches: 5. The CDR3 has 15 amino acids. In germline, CDR1 is SGHTA, CDR2 FQGNSA. Written as DNA, the CDR3 is TGTGCCAGCAGCTTAGCGTTAGGGGGCGGTCAGCCCCAGCATTTT. This codes for CASSLALGGGQPQHF.

The chain has TRBV10-3 and TRBJ2-3; the D call may be TRBD1 or TRBD2 (7 bases each). CDR1 ENHRY and CDR2 SYGVKD come from the germline V gene. The CDR3 is made up of 13 amino acids. V was cut by 8 bases and J by 7 bases, with 16 bases left in between. The CDR3 DNA reads TGTGCCATCGAGAGGGAGGGGGCCCATACGCAGTATTTT. This sequence encodes CAIEREGAHTQYF.

The chain carries TRBV5-4 and TRBJ2-7; 11 bases are a match to TRBD2. The V gene's germline CDR1 is SGHNT and CDR2 YYREEE (reference sequence). The J segment lost 3 bases and the V segment lost 0 bases, leaving 8 bases of the junction unmatched. The CDR3 sequence is 17 residues long. In DNA form, the CDR3 reads TGTGCCAGCAGCTTGGGGGGTGGGACTAGCGGATTCTACGAGCAGTACTTC. Its protein product is CASSLGGGTSGFYEQYF. The whole variable domain, remainder taken from reference TRBV5-4 and TRBJ2-7, is ETGVTQSPTHLIKTRGQQVTLRCSSQSGHNTVSWYQQALGQGPQFIFQYYREEENGRGNFPPRFSGLQFPNYSSELNVNALELDDSALYLCASSLGGGTSGFYEQYFGPGTRLTVT.

The chain employs TRBV7-9 and TRBJ1-1; no firm D call. V was clipped by 5 bases and J by 1 base, with 11 bases between them. The CDR3 sequence is 14 residues long. Germline V gene sequence: CDR1 SEHNR, CDR2 FQNEAQ (reference sequence). The DNA for the CDR3 is TGTGCCAGCAGCCCCATTCGACAGAACACTGAAGCTTTCTTT. Its translation is CASSPIRQNTEAFF.

The V and J genes are TRBV4-3 and TRBJ1-1, with D uncertain. The CDR3 sequence is 16 residues long. The germline gives CDR1 LGHNA, CDR2 YSLEER. V lost 0 bases and J 1 base, leaving 12 bases between the germline ends. This CDR3 is CASSQDLGETNTEAFF. In DNA form, the CDR3 reads TGCGCCAGCAGCCAAGACCTCGGGGAAACGAACACTGAAGCTTTCTTT.

The chain uses TRBV15 and TRBJ1-1; 12 bases fit TRBD1. Per the germline V gene, CDR1 is LNHNV and CDR2 is YYDKDF (reference sequence). CDR3 length: 16 amino acids. Trimming at V came to 5 bases and at J to 5 bases, leaving 9 bases not matched to a gene. The chain's CDR3 is CATSGGTGGKGTEAFF. CDR3 sequence (DNA): TGTGCCACCAGCGGGGGGACAGGGGGCAAGGGGACTGAAGCTTTCTTT. Variable domain in full (rest from reference TRBV15 and TRBJ1-1): DAMVIQNPRYQVTQFGKPVTLSCSQTLNHNVMYWYQQKSSQAPKLLFHYYDKDFNNEADTPDNFQSRRPNTSFCFLDIRSPGLGDTAMYLCATSGGTGGKGTEAFFGQGTRLTVV.

The V call is TRBV7-2, the J call TRBJ2-6; 8 nucleotides align to TRBD1. Germline V gene lookup returns CDR1 SGHTA and CDR2 FQGNSA. Trimming took 1 base from V and 4 from J; bases not matched to a gene: 9. This CDR3 has 18 amino acids. Written as DNA, the CDR3 is TGTGCCAGCAGCTTAGGTCGGGCAGGGGGCCGAGGGGCCAACGTCCTGACTTTC. The encoded protein is CASSLGRAGGRGANVLTF.

This chain connects TRBV28 to TRBJ2-3; weak D call: TRBD2 (6 bases). V was pared by 5 bases and J by 2 bases, with 17 bases between. This CDR3 spans 16 amino acids. The V gene's germline CDR1 is MDHEN and CDR2 SYDVKM. CDR3 DNA sequence: TGTGCCAGCAGTAAACCCGGGAGTCTCTTCACAGATACGCAGTATTTT. This sequence encodes CASSKPGSLFTDTQYF.

The chain couples TRBV19 to TRBJ2-1; TRBD1 agrees at 9 bases. Germline CDR1 is LNHDA and CDR2 is SQIVND (reference sequence). This CDR3 comprises 17 residues. The V and J ends lost 3 bases and 12 bases, in that order; junction bases with no gene match: 18. Here the CDR3 DNA reads TGTGCCAGTAGTATCCCCCGGGGACAGGGACTTGCCTTCGGGCAGTTCTTC. Its protein is CASSIPRGQGLAFGQFF.

V gene TRBV7-2 combines with J gene TRBJ2-1, with 7 bases matching TRBD2. V trimming: 4 bases; J trimming: 9 bases; junction bases outside the gene matches: 9. Per germline, CDR1 SGHTA and CDR2 FQGNSA. The CDR3 extends over 14 amino acids. The CDR3 region has the DNA TGTGCCAGCAGCTCAGAAACTGGGGGGGGTGAGCAGTTCTTC. As protein: CASSSETGGGEQFF.

The V gene is TRBV15, the J gene TRBJ2-5; TRBD1 matches 8 bases. CDR1 and CDR2 (germline): LNHNV, YYDKDF (reference sequence). The CDR3 contains 14 residues. After removal of 4 bases from V and 6 bases from J, the junction contained 7 bases not matched to a gene. The CDR3 nucleotides are TGTGCCACCAGCATTGGGCAGGGGGCCAAGACCCAGTACTTC. It yields the protein CATSIGQGAKTQYF.

This chain connects TRBV18 to TRBJ1-2; D remains unclear. The CDR3 is made up of 16 amino acids. The germline V gene encodes CDR1 KGHSH and CDR2 LQKENI. The V end was cut by 0 bases, the J end by 2 bases, with 13 bases between. CDR3 in DNA: TGTGCCAGCTCACCACCCCTCAGACCGGACAACTATGGCTACACCTTC. Protein product: CASSPPLRPDNYGYTF. The full variable domain, rest sourced from reference TRBV18 and TRBJ1-2, is NAGVMQNPRHLVRRRGQEARLRCSPMKGHSHVYWYRQLPEEGLKFMVYLQKENIIDESGMPKERFSAEFPKEGPSILRIQQVVRGDSAAYFCASSPPLRPDNYGYTFGSGTRLTVV.

The gene calls are TRBV10-3 and TRBJ2-3, with a tentative D call TRBD2 (6 bases). CDR1 is ENHRY and CDR2 is SYGVKD in the germline V gene. CDR3 length: 15 residues. The V and J ends lost 3 bases and 2 bases respectively, with 12 bases between them. The CDR3 DNA reads TGTGCCATCAGTGATCCCGGGACTCTCACAGATACGCAGTATTTT. Protein product: CAISDPGTLTDTQYF.

The genes are TRBV19 and TRBJ1-1; D might be TRBD1 (5 bases). V lost 7 bases and J lost 8, with 14 bases in between. This CDR3 has 12 amino acids. Germline V gene data show CDR1 as LNHDA and CDR2 as SQIVND (reference sequence). CDR3 amino acids: CASKGRATEAFF. CDR3 nucleotides: TGTGCCAGTAAAGGCAGGGCCACAGAAGCTTTCTTT.

The chain uses TRBV5-4 and TRBJ1-4; D possibly corresponds to TRBD1 (5 bases). This CDR3 region has 15 residues. V lost 0 bases and J lost 5, with 11 bases in between. Germline CDR1 SGHNT, CDR2 YYREEE (reference sequence). CDR3 DNA sequence: TGTGCCAGCAGCTTGGGTGGGACGCGGAATGAAAAACTGTTTTTT. Translation: CASSLGGTRNEKLFF.

The chain uses TRBV12-5 and TRBJ1-2; 8 bases agree with TRBD1. The CDR3 sequence is 13 residues long. The junction had 3 bases not matched to a gene; V was cut back by 6 bases and J by 3 bases. The germline gives CDR1 LGHNT, CDR2 FRNRAP. The CDR3 here is CASGQQGDYGYTF. In nucleotides, the CDR3 is TGTGCTAGTGGCCAACAGGGGGACTATGGCTACACCTTC.

CDR3 sequence reads: CASSLAGRGPLEQYF. The CDR3 DNA sequence: TGTGCCAGCAGCTTGGCGGGCAGGGGCCCACTCGAGCAGTACTTC. The rearrangement links TRBV5-4 to TRBJ2-7; possible D gene TRBD1, 6 bases. The CDR3 loop spans 15 amino acids. Trimming took off 0 bases at V and 6 bases at J, with 16 bases between the two ends. CDR1 and CDR2 (germline): SGHNT, YYREEE (reference sequence).

The chain employs TRBV9 and TRBJ2-2; possible D gene TRBD1, 6 bases. Germline CDR1 and CDR2: SGDLS and YYNGEE. V was shortened by 0 bases and J by 1 base, with 7 bases between the two germline ends. This CDR3 has 15 residues. The CDR3 sequence is CASSVVGGNTGELFF. The CDR3 region has the DNA TGTGCCAGCAGCGTAGTAGGGGGGAACACCGGGGAGCTGTTTTTT. The full variable domain, completed using reference TRBV9 and TRBJ2-2, is DSGVTQTPKHLITATGQRVTLRCSPRSGDLSVYWYQQSLDQGLQFLIQYYNGEERAKGNILERFSAQQFPDLHSELNLSSLELGDSALYFCASSVVGGNTGELFFGEGSRLTVL.

Here the CDR3 reads CATSDLGGGPGELFF. In nucleotides, the CDR3 is TGTGCCACCAGTGATTTGGGGGGCGGGCCCGGGGAGCTGTTTTTT. The rearrangement uses TRBV24-1 and TRBJ2-2; TRBD1 might be the D (6 bases). The germline V gene encodes CDR1 KGHDR and CDR2 SFDVKD. The CDR3 consists of 15 residues. The V gene lost 0 bases and the J gene lost 6 bases, with 10 bases spanning the gap.

To note about this clone: The germline gene is not matched at one end of the junction; a read error may be the cause. The chain has TRBV24-1 and TRBJ2-7; 7 bases match TRBD1. This CDR3 spans 16 amino acids. CDR1 and CDR2 (germline): KGHDR, SFDVKD. CDR3 protein: CATKQSGTVYSYEQCF. CDR3 coding DNA: TGTGCCACAAAGCAATCCGGGACAGTTTACTCCTACGAGCAGTGCTTC.

The genes are TRBV28 and TRBJ1-5; tentatively, D is TRBD1 (5 bases). Looked up from germline, CDR1 is MDHEN and CDR2 is SYDVKM. V was shortened by 6 bases and J by 0 bases, with 9 bases between the two germline ends. The CDR3 covers 14 residues. CDR3 nucleotide sequence: TGTGCCAGCAGCAGAGGACATAGCAATCAGCCCCAGCATTTT. This codes for CASSRGHSNQPQHF.